These T cell receptor beta chains were read from a single sample in a study of CD8 T cells in ankylosing spondylitis. TCRdb re-called the 5' RACE reads with MiXCR, one entry per CDR3 protein. The profile shows 350,000 or so distinct CDR3 sequences, 9.5% to 13% of them singletons. Sequencing was performed on blood, either unsorted or a sorted T cell fraction (not recorded which). These receptors all stem from a female donor with ankylosing spondylitis or in good health (not recorded which). Each CDR3 is given with its conserved first and last residue. The order of the fields is J gene, V gene, CDR3 length, D gene, clone size, CDR3 protein, CDR3 DNA. The D gene is left open where the match is weak. A row's size may be missing; if present it is once, few, many or a size class.

TRBJ2-7,TRBV29-1,11,-,many,CSVEDPYEQYF,TGCAGCGTTGAAGACCCCTACGAGCAGTACTTC
TRBJ2-3,TRBV29-1,13,TRBD1,many,CSLRQGTTDTQYF,TGCAGTTTGAGACAGGGGACCACAGATACGCAGTATTTT
TRBJ2-1,TRBV7-2,14,TRBD1,many,CASSSRQGRNEQFF,TGTGCCAGCAGCTCGCGACAGGGACGGAATGAGCAGTTCTTC
TRBJ2-1,TRBV12-3/TRBV12-4,11,-,-,CASSLVGEHFF,TGTGCCAGCAGTTTAGTTGGCGAGCATTTCTTC
TRBJ1-5,TRBV5-5,15,-,many,CASSRLGDSNQPQHF,TGTGCCAGCAGCCGATTGGGAGATAGCAATCAGCCCCAGCATTTT
TRBJ2-2,TRBV20-1,15,-,many,CSARPRGSGTGELFF,TGCAGTGCCCGACCTCGGGGGTCGGGCACCGGGGAGCTGTTTTTT
TRBJ2-7,TRBV15,15,TRBD2,few,CATSRTSGARLEQYF,TGTGCCACCAGCAGGACTAGCGGGGCCCGTTTAGAGCAGTACTTC
TRBJ2-7,TRBV12-3/TRBV12-4,14,-,many,CASSPTGFSYEQYF,TGTGCCAGCAGTCCAACAGGGTTCTCCTACGAGCAGTACTTC
TRBJ2-3,TRBV7-3,15,TRBD1,-,CASSFTGALTDTQYF,TGTGCCAGCAGCTTTACAGGGGCTCTCACAGATACGCAGTATTTT
TRBJ1-6,TRBV5-5,15,TRBD1,few,CASSPRTGDNSPLHF,TGTGCCAGCAGCCCAAGGACAGGGGATAATTCACCCCTCCACTTT
TRBJ1-1,TRBV12-3/TRBV12-4,15,TRBD1,many,CASSATGTENTEAFF,TGTGCCAGCAGTGCTACCGGGACAGAGAACACTGAAGCTTTCTTT
TRBJ1-5,TRBV5-1,14,TRBD1,-,CASSPDREGQPQHF,TGCGCCAGCAGCCCGGACAGGGAAGGTCAGCCCCAGCATTTT
TRBJ2-5,TRBV11-2,18,-,-,CASSSPLWGIFGRETQYF,TGTGCCAGCAGCTCACCCCTGTGGGGTATTTTTGGTAGAGAGACCCAGTACTTC
TRBJ2-6,TRBV11-2,15,TRBD1,-,CASSLEQGRANVLTF,TGTGCCAGCAGCTTAGAACAGGGGAGGGCCAACGTCCTGACTTTC
TRBJ2-1,TRBV5-1,16,TRBD2,many,CASSLRLAEIYNEQFF,TGCGCCAGCAGCCTTCGACTAGCCGAAATCTACAATGAGCAGTTCTTC
TRBJ2-7,TRBV3-1,15,-,few,CASSSTSLASYEQYF,TGTGCCAGCAGCTCTACTAGTCTTGCCTCCTACGAGCAGTACTTC
TRBJ2-3,TRBV7-2,16,TRBD2,few,CASSPPREAGTDTQYF,TGTGCCAGCAGTCCCCCCCGGGAGGCAGGGACAGATACGCAGTATTTT
TRBJ2-1,TRBV14,15,-,-,CASSPPVDPFYEQFF,TGTGCCAGCAGCCCACCTGTGGACCCATTCTATGAGCAGTTCTTC
TRBJ2-1,TRBV7-3,19,-,few,CASSSFPLSGAHTYNEQFF,TGTGCCAGCAGCTCGTTCCCTCTTTCGGGGGCCCATACTTACAATGAGCAGTTCTTC
TRBJ2-7,TRBV4-2,15,-,many,CASSQDHDASYEQYF,TGTGCCAGCAGCCAAGATCACGATGCCTCCTACGAGCAGTACTTC
TRBJ2-1,TRBV5-1,13,TRBD2,-,CASSRTSGDEQFF,TGCGCCAGCAGCCGTACTAGCGGGGATGAGCAGTTCTTC
TRBJ1-5,TRBV28,15,-,many,CASSTPGQLNQPQHF,TGTGCCAGCAGTACCCCGGGACAACTAAATCAGCCCCAGCATTTT
TRBJ2-1,TRBV20-1,15,-,many,CSASRRLRAYNEQFF,TGCAGTGCTAGTCGTCGGCTGAGAGCCTACAATGAGCAGTTCTTC
TRBJ2-7,TRBV12-3/TRBV12-4,13,-,few,CASTSVLGYEQYF,TGTGCCAGCACTTCGGTCCTGGGCTACGAGCAGTACTTC
TRBJ1-1,TRBV3-1,15,-,few,CASSQETPGGPEAFF,TGTGCCAGCAGCCAAGAAACGCCGGGGGGGCCTGAAGCTTTCTTT
TRBJ1-1,TRBV5-5,16,TRBD1,many,CASSLGGRDRHTEAFF,TGTGCCAGCAGCTTGGGCGGCCGGGACAGACACACTGAAGCTTTCTTT
TRBJ2-2,TRBV5-1,15,-,many,CASSLFRANTGELFF,TGCGCCAGCAGCTTGTTCAGGGCGAACACCGGGGAGCTGTTTTTT
TRBJ1-2,TRBV18,14,TRBD1,few,CASSPQDRGLGYTF,TGTGCCAGCTCACCGCAGGACAGGGGGCTCGGCTACACCTTC
TRBJ1-2,TRBV20-1,16,-,many,CSASWLGDGGLDGYTF,TGCAGTGCTAGTTGGTTGGGGGACGGCGGTCTGGACGGCTACACCTTC
TRBJ2-2,TRBV5-1,15,-,-,CASSLFRSNTGELFF,TGCGCCAGCAGCTTGTTCAGATCGAACACCGGGGAGCTGTTTTTT
TRBJ1-2,TRBV27,15,TRBD1,many,CASSGRDRGNHGYTF,TGTGCCAGCAGTGGCCGGGACAGGGGGAATCATGGCTACACCTTC
TRBJ2-7,TRBV7-2,15,TRBD1,-,CASSLDRDRSYEQYF,TGTGCCAGCAGCTTAGACCGGGACAGGTCCTACGAGCAGTACTTC
TRBJ2-1,TRBV12-3/TRBV12-4,14,TRBD1,-,CASNSGQGRNEQFF,TGTGCCAGCAACTCTGGACAGGGACGCAATGAGCAGTTCTTC
TRBJ2-5,TRBV7-2,14,-,many,CASSPYQGLETQYF,TGTGCCAGCAGCCCCTATCAGGGGCTAGAGACCCAGTACTTC
TRBJ1-4,TRBV20-1,15,-,many,CSARDLQVPSEKLFF,TGCAGTGCTAGAGATCTGCAGGTCCCTTCGGAAAAACTGTTTTTT
TRBJ2-1,TRBV24-1,13,-,-,CATSDPRGDEQFF,TGTGCCACCAGTGATCCTAGGGGTGATGAGCAGTTCTTC
TRBJ1-1,TRBV15,14,-,many,CATSRDIGNTEAFF,TGTGCCACCAGCAGAGATATAGGGAACACTGAAGCTTTCTTT
TRBJ2-1,TRBV20-1,17,TRBD2,many,CSAIEGLAGWDFNEQFF,TGCAGTGCTATTGAGGGACTAGCAGGTTGGGACTTCAATGAGCAGTTCTTC
TRBJ1-1,TRBV27,12,-,many,CASIAANTEAFF,TGTGCCAGCATCGCAGCGAACACTGAAGCTTTCTTT
TRBJ1-2,TRBV12-3/TRBV12-4,11,-,many,CASRDFYGYTF,TGTGCCAGCAGGGACTTCTATGGCTACACCTTC
TRBJ1-3,TRBV5-1,19,TRBD1,many,CASSLANRAGQTSGNTIYF,TGCGCCAGCAGCTTGGCCAACAGGGCGGGACAGACCTCTGGAAACACCATATATTTT
TRBJ1-2,TRBV5-1,16,-,many,CASSYILAGASSGYTF,TGCGCCAGCAGTTATATCCTCGCGGGGGCATCATCCGGCTACACCTTC
TRBJ2-1,TRBV7-9,17,TRBD1,few,CASSRTFTGESYNEQFF,TGTGCCAGCAGCCGGACTTTTACAGGGGAATCCTACAATGAGCAGTTCTTC
TRBJ1-2,TRBV12-3/TRBV12-4,11,-,many,CASSPGSGYTF,TGTGCCAGCAGTCCAGGATCGGGCTACACCTTC
TRBJ1-5,TRBV4-3,16,-,few,CASSQDQLMGNQPQHF,TGCGCCAGCAGCCAAGATCAGTTAATGGGCAATCAGCCCCAGCATTTT
TRBJ2-2,TRBV20-1,15,-,-,CSARDTVQSTGELFF,TGCAGTGCTAGAGATACGGTACAGTCCACCGGGGAGCTGTTTTTT
TRBJ2-4,TRBV20-1,14,TRBD1,many,CSADPTGAKNIQYF,TGCAGTGCTGATCCGACAGGGGCCAAAAACATTCAGTACTTC
TRBJ1-6,TRBV20-1,12,-,few,CSARRADSPLHF,TGCAGTGCCCGGAGGGCAGATTCACCCCTCCACTTT
TRBJ2-1,TRBV9,12,-,few,CASGEGGNEQFF,TGTGCCAGTGGGGAAGGGGGCAATGAGCAGTTCTTC
TRBJ2-7,TRBV20-1,13,-,-,CSAGTGPAYEQYF,TGCAGTGCCGGGACGGGGCCTGCCTACGAGCAGTACTTC
TRBJ1-1,TRBV18,13,-,many,CASSPSQGSEAFF,TGTGCCAGCTCACCAAGCCAGGGGAGTGAAGCTTTCTTT
TRBJ2-3,TRBV27,17,-,-,CASSLWAARGSTDTQYF,TGTGCCAGCAGTTTATGGGCAGCTCGGGGTAGCACAGATACGCAGTATTTT
TRBJ1-2,TRBV10-3,12,-,once,CAISENLYGFTF,TGTGCCATCAGTGAAAACCTCTATGGCTTCACCTTC
TRBJ1-6,TRBV12-3/TRBV12-4,16,-,many,CASSSGGKGNNSPLHF,TGTGCCAGCAGTTCGGGGGGGAAAGGGAATAATTCACCCCTCCACTTT
TRBJ2-1,TRBV19,16,TRBD1,few,CASTRGMGQAYNEQFF,TGTGCCAGTACCAGAGGGATGGGACAGGCCTACAATGAGCAGTTCTTC
TRBJ2-5,TRBV7-9,14,TRBD1,-,CASSRTGSEETQYF,TGTGCCAGCAGCCGGACAGGGAGTGAAGAGACCCAGTACTTC
TRBJ2-1,TRBV19,17,TRBD1,-,CASSSGTGNPLPDEQFF,TGTGCCAGTAGTTCCGGGACAGGTAACCCCCTACCTGATGAGCAGTTCTTC
TRBJ2-5,TRBV7-6,14,-,-,CASSGSGPEGTQYF,TGTGCCAGCAGCGGAAGTGGGCCTGAAGGGACCCAGTACTTC
TRBJ2-7,TRBV5-1,15,TRBD1,-,CASKAGQGPSYEQYF,TGCGCTTCAAAGGCGGGACAGGGTCCATCCTACGAGCAGTACTTC
TRBJ2-1,TRBV5-1,14,TRBD1,-,CASRTRGLLSEQFF,TGCGCCAGCAGAACCAGGGGGCTTTTGTCGGAGCAGTTCTTC